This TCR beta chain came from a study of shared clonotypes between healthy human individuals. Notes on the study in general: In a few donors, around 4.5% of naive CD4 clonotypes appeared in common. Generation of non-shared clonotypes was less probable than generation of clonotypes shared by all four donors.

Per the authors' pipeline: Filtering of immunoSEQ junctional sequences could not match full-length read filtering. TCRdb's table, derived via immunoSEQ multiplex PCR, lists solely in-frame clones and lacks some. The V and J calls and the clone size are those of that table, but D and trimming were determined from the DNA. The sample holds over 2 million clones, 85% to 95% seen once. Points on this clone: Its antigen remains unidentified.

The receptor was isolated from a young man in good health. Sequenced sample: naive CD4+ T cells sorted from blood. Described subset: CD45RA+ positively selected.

As DNA, the CDR3 is TGTGCCAGCAGTGAGAATGGCCTCGGGAGGAGCTCCTACGAGCAGTACTTC. It yields the protein CASSENGLGRSSYEQYF. The chain is built from TRBV6-4 and TRBJ2-7; 7 positions agree with TRBD2. V dropped 3 bases and J dropped 0; count of bases not matched to a gene: 11. The CDR3 consists of 17 residues. Germline V gene data show CDR1 as MRHNA and CDR2 as SNTAGT.